Sequencing of this T cell receptor beta chain was carried out in a study of identical twins. Points from the study as a whole: Beta out-of-frame sequences displayed a weaker excess of sharing between twins. Cord blood beta clonotypes that were abundant carried fewer insertions, and memory repertoires showed no such trend. Within twin pairs, the out-of-frame alpha sequences they shared showed excess low generation probability.

One entry per CDR3 protein results from TCRdb running MiXCR on the 5' RACE reads. The data show 200,000 to 250,000 distinct CDR3 sequences, roughly 12% seen once. Every one of the donors was a healthy Caucasian. The germline gives CDR1 MDHEN, CDR2 SYDVKM. J was trimmed by 6 bases and V by 5 bases; bases with no gene match: 9. This CDR3 spans 14 amino acids. Details on this clonotype: Its antigen is unknown.

These data were also reused for a study on yellow fever vaccine responses in identical twins.

Material: memory (CD45RO+) T cells sorted from blood. J is TRBJ2-5 and V is TRBV28; TRBD1 matches 7 bases. The sequence was collected from a young woman in good health. This CDR3 reads CASSALRGQQTQYF. In nucleotides, the CDR3 is TGTGCCAGCAGTGCCTTGAGGGGACAGCAGACCCAGTACTTC. The entire variable domain, with the rest obtained from reference TRBV28 and TRBJ2-5, is as follows: DVKVTQSSRYLVKRTGEKVFLECVQDMDHENMFWYRQDPGLGLRLIYFSYDVKMKEKGDIPEGYSVSREKKERFSLILESASTNQTSMYLCASSALRGQQTQYFGPGTRLLVL.